The next 30 T cell receptor beta chains were all read from a single sample in a study of T cell repertoires in cytomegalovirus infection. MiXCR was run by TCRdb on the reads, yielding one entry per CDR3 protein. The sample comprises about 300,000 distinct CDR3 sequences, roughly a tenth of which are singletons, and approximately 2.4% rests with the top ten. The sequencing sample was made of PBMCs. Receptors were obtained from a human donor in good health (CMV status not recorded). Some clones in this sample may be carry-over from other donors' samples.

This clonotype occurred a few times. CDR3 DNA sequence: TGTGCCAGCAGTTTTGGGGGGACCTACGAGCAGTACGTC. Translation gives CASSFGGTYEQYV. The chain has TRBV12-3 or TRBV12-4 and TRBJ2-7, with D perhaps matching TRBD2 (6 bases). The germline V and J ends were trimmed by 3 bases and 2 bases, with 8 bases remaining between them. The CDR3 totals 13 residues.

This clonotype has just a few counts. The chain links TRBV29-1 to TRBJ2-6; 9 positions agree with TRBD1. CDR1 is SQVTM, CDR2 ANQGSEA, per germline. CDR3 length: 17 amino acids. Germline trimming cut 3 bases from V and 1 base from J; bases unmatched to any gene: 7. As DNA, the CDR3 is TGCAGCGTTGATACAGGGGGCTTACTTTCTGGGGCCAACGTCCTGACTTTC. It translates to CSVDTGGLLSGANVLTF.

This clonotype showed up many times. This sequence joins TRBV4-2 and TRBJ1-4, with D possibly being TRBD1 (6 bases). Trimming left V 7 bases short and J 5 bases short, with 14 bases between. The germline V gene encodes CDR1 LGHNA and CDR2 YNFKEQ. This CDR3 is built from 14 residues. In DNA form, the CDR3 reads TGTGCCAGCACCCCAACAGGGACAAATGAAAAACTGTTTTTT. This gives the protein CASTPTGTNEKLFF.

The chain recombines TRBV7-2 with TRBJ2-5, with D perhaps assigned TRBD1 or TRBD2 (5 bases each). The CDR3 runs to 14 residues. The V gene lost 5 bases and the J gene lost 5 bases, with 15 bases spanning the gap. Per the germline V gene, CDR1 is SGHTA and CDR2 is FQGNSA. The CDR3 reads CASSPWGSLETQYF. The CDR3 DNA reads as TGTGCCAGCAGCCCGTGGGGGAGCTTGGAGACCCAGTACTTC. Drawing the rest from reference TRBV7-2 and TRBJ2-5, the complete variable domain is GAGVSQSPSNKVTEKGKDVELRCDPISGHTALYWYRQSLGQGLEFLIYFQGNSAPDKSGLPSDRFSAERTGGSVSTLTIQRTQQEDSAVYLCASSPWGSLETQYFGPGTRLLVL.

This clonotype came up once. DNA for the CDR3: TGTGCCAGCAGCTTAGACAGGGTTAAAGATACGCAGTATTTT. Its translation: CASSLDRVKDTQYF. The chain recombines TRBV7-2 with TRBJ2-3; tentatively, D is TRBD1 (6 bases). In germline, CDR1 is SGHTA, CDR2 FQGNSA. V shed 1 base and J shed 5 bases, with 10 bases lying between them. There are 14 residues in the CDR3.

This clonotype was seen only a few times. The V call is TRBV25-1, the J call TRBJ1-6, with no clear D. This CDR3 spans 15 amino acids. V was trimmed by 4 bases and J by 7 bases, leaving 14 bases between them. The germline CDR1 and CDR2 sequences are MGHDK and SYGVNS. The CDR3 DNA follows: TGTGCCAGCAGTGTTGGTCAAAGTTCCAATTCACCCCTCCACTTT. Encoded protein: CASSVGQSSNSPLHF.

This clonotype came up a few times. The chain is built from TRBV18 and TRBJ1-1; D gene uncertain. The CDR3 has 13 amino acids. Trimming left V 2 bases short and J 3 bases short, with 7 bases between. Germline CDR1 and CDR2: KGHSH and LQKENI. The CDR3 here is CASSPIPDTEAFF. The CDR3 DNA reads as TGTGCCAGCTCACCAATTCCCGACACTGAAGCTTTCTTT.

The chain employs TRBV29-1 and TRBJ2-5, with TRBD2 matching over 7 bases. CDR3 length: 11 residues. With 6 bases clipped from V and 7 bases from J, the junction kept 5 bases outside the gene matches. Looked up from germline, CDR1 is SQVTM and CDR2 is ANQGSEA. Here the CDR3 reads CSVDPGGTQYF. In nucleotides, the CDR3 is TGCAGCGTGGATCCGGGGGGGACCCAGTACTTC.

This clonotype was counted between two and nine times. This sequence joins TRBV29-1 and TRBJ2-3; 10 nucleotides agree with TRBD1. The CDR3 totals 12 residues. V dropped 6 bases and J dropped 15; count of bases not matched to a gene: 12. The germline V gene has CDR1 SQVTM and CDR2 ANQGSEA. The CDR3 region is CSVEGGDRGIYF. The CDR3 DNA reads TGCAGCGTGGAGGGTGGGGACAGGGGAATCTATTTT.

This clonotype has a handful of counts. V is TRBV7-2 and J is TRBJ1-1, with no clear D. Between the trimmed V and J ends, which lost 0 bases and 4 bases, there was a span of 15 bases. The CDR3 spans 16 residues. Germline V gives CDR1 SGHTA, CDR2 FQGNSA. For the CDR3, the DNA is TGTGCCAGCAGCTTAGCGGAGGTCAGGTGGTCCACTGAAGCTTTCTTT. This gives the protein CASSLAEVRWSTEAFF.

This clonotype appeared many times. The chain has TRBV7-2 and TRBJ2-2; a weak D match, TRBD2 (5 bases). This CDR3 is 14 amino acids long. V was pared by 3 bases and J by 6 bases, with 11 bases between. Germline-derived CDR1 and CDR2 are SGHTA and FQGNSA. CDR3 protein: CASSFSGMAGELFF. The DNA of the CDR3 is TGTGCCAGCAGCTTTTCGGGGATGGCCGGGGAGCTGTTTTTT.

Only a few counts were recorded for this clonotype. The rearrangement joins TRBV4-1 to TRBJ1-1; 7 bases fit TRBD1. Germline V gives CDR1 MGHRA, CDR2 YSYEKL. This CDR3 contains 16 residues. The ends lost 1 base at V and 4 bases at J; junction bases unmatched: 9. CDR3 nucleotides: TGCGCCAGCAGCCAAGTCCCAGGGGGGCAAGCCACTGAAGCTTTCTTT. Translation gives CASSQVPGGQATEAFF.

This sequence joins TRBV29-1 and TRBJ2-3, with TRBD2 identical over 8 bases. The V and J ends lost 0 bases and 2 bases, in that order; junction bases with no gene match: 7. The CDR3 spans 16 residues. CDR1 and CDR2 from the germline V gene are SQVTM and ANQGSEA. CDR3 DNA: TGCAGCGTTGAAGATCCGGGACTAGAGGCCACAGATACGCAGTATTTT. Translation: CSVEDPGLEATDTQYF.

The sample holds many counts of this clonotype. This rearrangement joins TRBV28 to TRBJ2-7; TRBD2 agrees at 7 bases. CDR1 and CDR2 from the germline V gene are MDHEN and SYDVKM. The ends lost 3 bases at V and 6 bases at J; junction bases unmatched: 8. The CDR3 consists of 14 residues. CDR3 DNA sequence: TGTGCCAGCAGTTTCCGGGGGAGGGTTGTCGAGCAGTACGTC. This translates into CASSFRGRVVEQYV.

This clonotype has ten or more counts. The chain couples TRBV12-3 or TRBV12-4 to TRBJ2-1; TRBD2 matches at 9 bases. J was trimmed by 9 bases and V by 4 bases; bases with no gene match: 7. The CDR3 loop spans 14 amino acids. CDR3 sequence (DNA): TGTGCCAGCAGTTGGGCGGGGGGGCTTAGTGAGCAGTTCTTC. Translated, it gives CASSWAGGLSEQFF.

This rearrangement joins TRBV13 to TRBJ2-7, with 7 bases aligning to TRBD2. The trim removed 4 bases at V and 4 bases at J, leaving 7 bases unmatched. Germline lookup yields CDR1 PRHDT and CDR2 FYEKMQ (reference sequence). The CDR3 sequence is 14 residues long. The CDR3, as DNA: TGTGCCAGCAGCTCCCCGGGACTACCGTACGAGCAGTACGTC. This gives the protein CASSSPGLPYEQYV.

V is TRBV28 and J is TRBJ2-7, with D perhaps matching TRBD2 (6 bases). Germline lookup yields CDR1 MDHEN and CDR2 SYDVKM. CDR3 length equals 14 residues. Trimming took 5 bases from V and 0 from J, leaving 11 bases between them. This CDR3 is CASSLGRSSYEQYV. CDR3 nucleotide sequence: TGTGCCAGCAGTCTTGGGAGGAGCTCCTACGAGCAGTACGTC.

This clonotype was picked up many times. The chain combines TRBV20-1 with TRBJ2-1; 7 bases line up with TRBD1. Germline V CDR1 and CDR2: DFQATT, SNEGSKA (reference sequence). The CDR3 runs 13 residues. V trimming: 4 bases; J trimming: 9 bases; junction bases outside the gene matches: 9. The CDR3 sequence: CSAKDRLRFEQFF. As DNA, the CDR3 is TGCAGTGCTAAGGACAGGTTACGGTTTGAGCAGTTCTTC.

At least ten counts were recorded for this clonotype. The CDR3 DNA is TGCAGTGCGGAAAGGACAGGGAATGAAAAACTGTTTTTT. Amino acid sequence: CSAERTGNEKLFF. The chain carries TRBV20-1 and TRBJ1-4; TRBD1 aligns across 8 bases. The CDR3 length is 13 residues. V lost 6 bases, J lost 5 bases, and 5 bases stayed unmatched. In germline, CDR1 is DFQATT, CDR2 SNEGSKA (reference sequence).

The rearrangement uses TRBV28 and TRBJ1-5; 9 bases align to TRBD1. Trimming took 4 bases from V and 2 from J; bases not matched to a gene: 3. From germline, CDR1 is MDHEN and CDR2 SYDVKM. The CDR3 is 15 residues long. This CDR3 reads CASSSTGGRNQPQHF. CDR3 sequence (DNA): TGTGCCAGCAGTTCGACAGGGGGTCGCAATCAGCCCCAGCATTTT.

This clonotype was detected many times. The rearrangement uses TRBV5-5 and TRBJ2-3; 8 bases are a match to TRBD1. The V gene's germline CDR1 is SGHKS and CDR2 YYEKEE (reference sequence). Trimming removed 4 bases from V and 2 bases from J; junction bases left unmatched: 12. This CDR3 comprises 17 residues. CDR3 DNA: TGTGCCAGCAGCCCGATACCCGGGACAGGAGCCACAGATACGCAGTATTTT. Protein sequence: CASSPIPGTGATDTQYF.

This clonotype was observed many times. The rearrangement uses TRBV7-8 and TRBJ1-1, with TRBD1 as a possible D gene (5 bases). Trimming removed 1 base from V and 1 base from J, with 13 bases in between. This CDR3 contains 16 residues. Per the germline V gene, CDR1 is SGHVS and CDR2 is FQNEAQ. The CDR3 sequence: CASSLVSGLTNTEAFF. The CDR3 DNA reads TGTGCCAGCAGCTTAGTGTCAGGGTTGACGAACACTGAAGCTTTCTTT. The full variable domain, in which reference TRBV7-8 and TRBJ1-1 provide the parts outside the CDR3, is GAGVSQSPRYKVAKRGQDVALRCDPISGHVSLFWYQQALGQGPEFLTYFQNEAQLDKSGLPSDRFFAERPEGSVSTLKIQRTQQEDSAVYLCASSLVSGLTNTEAFFGQGTRLTVV.

This clonotype showed up many times. J is TRBJ1-5 and V is TRBV7-2; 10 bases map to TRBD1. Germline values: CDR1 SGHTA, CDR2 FQGNSA. The V and J ends lost 5 bases and 3 bases, in that order; junction bases with no gene match: 7. This CDR3 has 16 residues. The CDR3 here is CASSTRTGGPNQPQHF. CDR3 bases: TGTGCCAGCAGCACCCGGACAGGGGGGCCCAATCAGCCCCAGCATTTT.

For this clonotype: The CDR3 does not close with the conserved phenylalanine or tryptophan, likely indicating a read error. The limits of the CDR3 on the DNA are not certain, so only TCRdb's listed CDR3 is given. The J gene is TRBJ1-1, the V gene TRBV20-1; the tabulated D call, TRBD1, remains unverified against the DNA. Germline V gene sequence: CDR1 DFQATT, CDR2 SNEGSKA (reference sequence). The CDR3 is 8 residues long, counting both termini. CDR3 residues: CSTPLGIV.

The CDR3 here is CATQTSGVNEQFF. For the CDR3, the DNA is TGTGCCACCCAGACTAGCGGGGTCAATGAGCAGTTCTTC. The chain carries TRBV6-5 and TRBJ2-1; 11 positions agree with TRBD2. J was trimmed by 6 bases and V by 10 bases; bases with no gene match: 5. Germline CDR1 is MNHEY and CDR2 is SVGAGI. The CDR3 length is 13 residues.

This clonotype was counted ten times or more. This chain connects TRBV6-2 or TRBV6-3 to TRBJ2-1; TRBD2 matches at 12 bases. J gave up 10 bases and V 6 bases, and 10 bases lay outside the gene matches. CDR3 size: 15 residues. Germline V gene data show CDR1 as MNHEY and CDR2 as SVGEGT. CDR3 sequence: CASRPPSGGAGEQFF. The CDR3 bases are TGTGCCAGCAGGCCACCTAGCGGGGGGGCCGGGGAGCAGTTCTTC.

This clonotype was picked up many times. The V gene is TRBV14, the J gene TRBJ1-1; D unresolved. V dropped 4 bases and J dropped 2 bases, with 5 bases sitting between them. This CDR3 has 12 residues. Per the germline V gene, CDR1 is SGHDN and CDR2 is FVKESK. In DNA, the CDR3 is TGTGCCAGCAGCCCAACTAACACTGAAGCTTTCTTT. Its translation: CASSPTNTEAFF.

This clonotype was seen at least ten times. V and J are TRBV29-1 and TRBJ2-2; D is undetermined. V shed 5 bases and J shed 8 bases, with 15 bases lying between them. The CDR3 sequence is 13 residues long. Per the germline V gene, CDR1 is SQVTM and CDR2 is ANQGSEA. The CDR3 loop is CSVLLTGVGELFF. DNA of the CDR3: TGCAGCGTTCTCCTCACTGGGGTGGGGGAGCTGTTTTTT.

Many counts were recorded for this clonotype. V and J are TRBV2 and TRBJ2-7; D is possibly TRBD2 (5 bases). The germline V gene has CDR1 SNHLY and CDR2 FYNNEI. Between the trimmed V and J ends, which lost 7 bases and 4 bases, there was a span of 11 bases. There are 12 residues in the CDR3. The CDR3 DNA is TGTGCCAGCATCGGGAAAGGTTACGAGCAGTACGTC. This encodes CASIGKGYEQYV.

This clonotype was detected only a few times. The rearrangement joins TRBV20-1 to TRBJ2-3; 15 bases are shared with TRBD2. Germline V gene sequence: CDR1 DFQATT, CDR2 SNEGSKA (reference sequence). The CDR3 runs to 14 residues. Losses at the gene ends were 5 bases for V and 5 bases for J; bases not matched to a gene: 2. The CDR3: CSAGTSGGLDTQYF. The CDR3, as DNA: TGCAGTGCTGGGACTAGCGGGGGGTTAGATACGCAGTATTTT.